This T cell receptor beta chain was recorded in a study of T cells in Graves' hyperthyroidism and ophthalmopathy (dated by TCRdb to about 2019). Concerning the study at large: Peripheral blood samples were taken at initial diagnosis, before any treatment was given. The study also compared thyroid tissue and blood T-cell repertoires from roughly 6 Graves' hyperthyroidism patients. To identify TCR V-J signatures that set the groups apart, the researchers used a discovery cohort of more than 95 patients, made up of about 44 with Graves' ophthalmopathy and some 60 with stable Graves' hyperthyroidism. The 80 to 100 discovery patients were randomly divided into training and test sets at a 7:3 ratio. The paper reports TCR Vbeta CDR3 sequencing of some 140 peripheral blood samples: fewer than 50 ophthalmopathy, fewer than 80 hyperthyroidism and approximately 17 progressor patients. After blood sampling, hyperthyroidism patients were treated with methimazole at a starting dose of 30 mg daily, and ophthalmopathy patients were treated with high-dose intravenous methylprednisolone. Prospective prediction of ophthalmopathy was tested in an independent validation cohort consisting of roughly 19 hyperthyroidism patients and more than 15 patients who later progressed to ophthalmopathy.

The germline V gene yields SGHRS for CDR1 and YFSETQ for CDR2. CDR3 length: 16 amino acids, cysteine to phenylalanine. The retained sequence is limited to the CDR3, 48 bases, with the frame set at the first base. V sheds 4 bases and J sheds 0 bases, leaving 15 bases between their ends. The TCR beta CDR3 regions were amplified from RNA transcripts. For the first round of RT-PCR on the TCR CDR3, the HTBI primer set was used together with the Qiagen OneStep RT-PCR kit. Libraries were constructed in a second round of multiplex PCR, after which size selection and purification were performed. Libraries were sequenced paired-end with 100 bp reads on an Illumina HiSeq2000. The source study handled its data this way. SOAPnuke was used to process the raw data, removing reads that contained adapters or uncalled bases, had a mean Phred below 15, or lacked an exact match to the constant primer or identifier. High-quality paired reads were merged using COPE v1.2.5, and each unique nucleotide sequence was defined as a clonotype. MiTCR v1.1 was used to align clonotypes to the IMGT TRBV, TRBD and TRBJ reference segments. The analysis was restricted to V-J combinations with a frequency above 0.0001, which together covered 98% to 99.2% of the repertoires. A TCS score was defined as the ratio of F50 (clonal expansion) to E x V (chaos), with BLOSUM62-based TCRdist applied between CDR3 peptides within each V-J. Welch's t-statistics and random forest reduced roughly 530 V-J features to roughly 13, which were used in a naive Bayes classifier (R e1071). TCRdb applied fastp at Q25 and MiXCR to the public reads, then kept only in-frame beta chains. Rows with a matching CDR3 protein are joined into one entry that keeps the most common DNA and genes. These V and J calls are TCRdb output, not the study's own analysis. Within this sample are fewer than 110,000 distinct CDR3 sequences, with 15% to 20% of them counted one time only. Together, the top ten hold 42% of the sample.

In its sample, this clonotype was seen once. Its recognized antigen is unknown. No much larger clone is present one base from it, and per-base qualities are unavailable. A single read is weak support. Beyond this particular receptor, the publication reports: Most expanded thyroid clonotypes (frequency above 0.001) were also detected in blood, a finding suggesting that blood repertoires may reflect thyroid immune responses. Sample size was not statistically predetermined, and blinding of investigators to group allocation was not performed. In cross-validation, a model built on a 13 V-J signature told ophthalmopathy apart from stable hyperthyroidism with 85% to 90% sensitivity and around 83% specificity, and in testing the same model reached 80%/75%. In validation, progression to ophthalmopathy was predicted by the model with 55% to 71% sensitivity and 72.22% specificity, a median of approximately 6.5 months before onset.

A patient counted as having stable Graves' hyperthyroidism if no progression to ophthalmopathy occurred over 18 months of follow-up. Hyperthyroidism patients were aged 18 to 65 years and newly diagnosed, with disease duration of less than 2 months. The study excluded patients with uncontrolled infections, other autoimmune diseases, pregnancy or lactation. Diagnoses were based on clinical symptoms, serum thyroxine and TRAb, thyroid ultrasound and orbital computed tomography. PBMCs were separated from roughly 10 ml of fresh peripheral blood using Ficoll-Paque density gradient centrifugation. Trizol reagent was used to extract total RNA, and RNA quality was then checked on an Agilent 2100 Bioanalyzer.

Recombination linked TRBV5-1 to TRBJ2-3; matching of 6 bases hints at TRBD2 as the D gene. This TCR derives from a woman between 50 and 59 years old with Graves' hyperthyroidism. The sample taken for sequencing was blood. The base sequence is TGCGCCAGCAGCGAGATTAGCGGACCAAGCACAGATACGCAGTATTTT. Translated, it gives CASSEISGPSTDTQYF.